This is a list of T cell receptor beta chains from one sample in a study of shared clonotypes between healthy human individuals. Some clones are missing from TCRdb's copy, which holds only in-frame ones; the method was immunoSEQ multiplex PCR. Of under 1,100,000 clones listed, 60% to 80% were seen once; the top ten hold approximately 1.5%. The sequencing input was memory CD4+ T cells sorted from blood. These receptors were obtained from a man between 18 and 29 years old in good health. Each CDR3 is given with its conserved first and last residue. A D gene is named only where the DNA matches it firmly. Clone size appears in some rows only: once, few, many, or a class for an expanded clone.

j_call	d_call	clone_size	v_call	cdr3_aa	cdr3_nt
TRBJ1-1	.	.	TRBV29-1	CSARVDGTEAFF	TGCAGCGCAAGGGTTGACGGCACTGAAGCTTTCTTT
TRBJ1-6	.	.	TRBV5-1	CASSFHQRGADNSPLHF	TGCGCCAGCAGCTTCCACCAACGGGGTGCGGATAATTCACCCCTCCACTTT
TRBJ2-2	.	.	TRBV25-1	CASSESVETGELFF	TGTGCCAGCAGTGAATCGGTGGAAACCGGGGAGCTGTTTTTT
TRBJ1-5	.	.	TRBV28	CASRKGRTPGPQHF	TGTGCCAGCAGAAAGGGACGGACCCCCGGGCCCCAGCATTTT
TRBJ2-7	.	.	TRBV6-6	CAPYGRFSYEQYF	TGTGCCCCTTACGGACGATTCTCCTACGAGCAGTACTTC
TRBJ2-3	.	.	TRBV7-2	CASSLGGAFGTDTQYF	TGTGCCAGCAGCTTAGGTGGGGCCTTCGGCACAGATACGCAGTATTTT
TRBJ1-6	TRBD1	.	TRBV30	CAWNYRDRDNSPLHF	TGTGCCTGGAACTATAGGGACAGGGATAATTCACCCCTCCACTTT
TRBJ1-5	.	.	TRBV28	CASSLPIREGPNQPQHF	TGTGCCAGCAGTTTACCGATCAGGGAAGGGCCCAATCAGCCCCAGCATTTT
TRBJ1-4	TRBD1	few	TRBV28	CASSLWTGGDEKLFF	TGTGCCAGCAGTTTATGGACAGGGGGGGATGAAAAACTGTTTTTT
TRBJ2-7	.	.	TRBV19	CASSIYHGTYEQYF	TGTGCCAGTAGTATCTACCACGGAACCTACGAGCAGTACTTC
TRBJ2-3	.	once	TRBV7-2	CASTLITDTQYF	TGTGCCAGCACGCTTATCACAGATACGCAGTATTTT
TRBJ2-7	TRBD1	few	TRBV5-1	CASSSERQGAISYEQYF	TGCGCCAGCAGCTCGGAACGCCAGGGGGCTATCTCCTACGAGCAGTACTTC
TRBJ2-6	.	.	TRBV5-6	CASSLVGSTTSGANVLTF	TGTGCCAGCAGCTTGGTCGGGAGTACTACCTCTGGGGCCAACGTCCTGACTTTC
TRBJ1-1	TRBD1	.	TRBV28	CASSSGQTGNTEAFF	TGTGCCAGCAGTTCGGGACAGACTGGGAACACTGAAGCTTTCTTT
TRBJ1-2	TRBD1	.	TRBV29-1	CSVLGQGVYGYTF	TGCAGCGTTCTCGGACAGGGGGTTTATGGCTACACCTTC
TRBJ2-1	TRBD1	.	TRBV5-1	CASSSDRNSYNEQFF	TGCGCCAGCAGTTCGGACAGGAACTCCTACAATGAGCAGTTCTTC
TRBJ2-5	.	.	TRBV5-1	CASSLFPQETQYF	TGCGCCAGCAGCTTGTTTCCCCAAGAGACCCAGTACTTC
TRBJ2-7	TRBD2	.	TRBV7-2	CASSLYWGGSYEQYF	TGTGCCAGCAGCTTATATTGGGGGGGTTCCTACGAGCAGTACTTC
TRBJ2-7	.	.	TRBV18	CASSPSQGSSYEQYF	TGTGCCAGCTCACCAAGTCAGGGGTCCTCCTACGAGCAGTACTTC
TRBJ1-5	TRBD1	.	TRBV28	CASSLRQDRQPQHF	TGTGCCAGCAGTTTAAGACAGGACAGGCAGCCCCAGCATTTT
TRBJ2-7	.	.	TRBV21-1	CASSTDRSCEQYF	TGTGCCAGCAGCACGGACAGGTCTTGCGAGCAGTACTTC
TRBJ2-5	.	few	TRBV2	CASSDGFLGETQYF	TGTGCCAGCAGTGATGGCTTCTTAGGGGAGACCCAGTACTTC
TRBJ2-3	TRBD1	.	TRBV6-5	CASGQGRSTDTQYF	TGTGCCAGTGGACAGGGAAGAAGCACAGATACGCAGTATTTT
TRBJ2-1	.	.	TRBV5-4	CASSFRTVRDEQFF	TGTGCCAGCAGCTTCCGTACGGTGCGGGATGAGCAGTTCTTC
TRBJ1-5	.	.	TRBV6-5	CASRPRQGGQPQHF	TGTGCCAGCAGACCCCGTCAGGGAGGTCAGCCCCAGCATTTT
TRBJ1-4	.	once	TRBV7-9	CASGQNEREKLFF	TGTGCCAGCGGACAGAATGAGCGTGAAAAACTGTTTTTT
TRBJ2-3	TRBD2	.	TRBV6-6	CASSQGLAGRTDTQYF	TGTGCCAGCAGTCAGGGACTAGCGGGAAGGACAGATACGCAGTATTTT
TRBJ1-2	.	.	TRBV6-1	CASSEVGGVYGYTF	TGTGCCAGCAGTGAAGTCGGGGGCGTCTATGGCTACACCTTC